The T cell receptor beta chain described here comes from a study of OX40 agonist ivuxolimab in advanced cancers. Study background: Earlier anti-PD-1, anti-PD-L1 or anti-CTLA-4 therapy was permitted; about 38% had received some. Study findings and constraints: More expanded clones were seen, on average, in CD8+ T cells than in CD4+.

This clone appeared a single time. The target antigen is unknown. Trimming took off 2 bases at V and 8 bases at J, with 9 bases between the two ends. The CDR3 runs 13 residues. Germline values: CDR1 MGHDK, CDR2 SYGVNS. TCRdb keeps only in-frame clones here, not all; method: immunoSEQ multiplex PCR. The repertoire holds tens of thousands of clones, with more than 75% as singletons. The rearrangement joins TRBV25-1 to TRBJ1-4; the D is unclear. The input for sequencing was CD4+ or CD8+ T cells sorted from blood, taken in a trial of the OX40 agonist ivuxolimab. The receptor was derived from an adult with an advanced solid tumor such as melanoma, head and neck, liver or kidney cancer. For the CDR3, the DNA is TGTGCCAGCAGTGAACCGCCGACAGAAAAACTGTTTTTT. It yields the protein CASSEPPTEKLFF.